This T cell receptor beta chain originates from a study of OX40 agonist ivuxolimab in advanced cancers. The method was immunoSEQ multiplex PCR; TCRdb's version includes in-frame clones alone and lacks a portion of them. The data contain 100,000 to 140,000 clones, approximately 90% of them singletons. The germline CDR1 and CDR2 sequences are SGHTS and YDEGEE. Unmatched junction bases numbered 7, after V lost 4 bases and J lost 3 bases. This CDR3 has 15 amino acids. The chain combines TRBV5-8 with TRBJ1-5; 7 nucleotides line up with TRBD1. Specimen: CD4+ or CD8+ T cells sorted from blood, collected in a trial of the OX40 agonist ivuxolimab. The clonotype originates from an adult with an advanced solid tumor such as melanoma, head and neck, liver or kidney cancer. CDR3 loop: CASSQGQSINQPQHF. The CDR3 DNA is TGTGCCAGCAGCCAGGGACAGTCAATCAATCAGCCCCAGCATTTT.